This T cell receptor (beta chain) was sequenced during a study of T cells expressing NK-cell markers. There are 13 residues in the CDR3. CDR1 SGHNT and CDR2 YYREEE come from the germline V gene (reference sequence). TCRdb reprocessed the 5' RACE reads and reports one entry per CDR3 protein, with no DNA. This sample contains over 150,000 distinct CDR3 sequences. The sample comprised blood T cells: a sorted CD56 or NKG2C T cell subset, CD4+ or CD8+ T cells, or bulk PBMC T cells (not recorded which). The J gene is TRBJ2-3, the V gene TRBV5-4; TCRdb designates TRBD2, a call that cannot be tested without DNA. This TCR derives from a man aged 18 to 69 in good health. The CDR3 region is CASKAGITDTQYF.